These T cell receptor beta chains were read from a single sample in a study of CD8 T cells in Susac syndrome. MiXCR, run by TCRdb on the immunoSEQ multiplex PCR reads, gives a single entry per CDR3 protein. The data show 95,000 to 150,000 distinct CDR3 sequences, 95% to 96% seen once. The sequenced sample consisted of CD4+ T cells from PBMCs. The receptors shown here come from a human donor with Susac syndrome. The CDR3 runs from the conserved cysteine through the conserved F or W. A D gene is named only where the DNA matches it firmly. The listing skips clone size in some rows; elsewhere it reads once, few, many or a size class.

TRBD2	TRBJ2-5	16	TRBV15	-	CATSRDTASGMETQYF	TGTGCCACCAGCAGAGATACTGCTAGCGGGATGGAGACCCAGTACTTC
TRBD1	TRBJ2-4	14	TRBV7-2	-	CASSPDPGQDIQYF	TGTGCCAGCAGCCCTGATCCGGGACAGGACATTCAGTACTTC
-	TRBJ2-2	15	TRBV14	-	CASSPQGYVTGELFF	TGTGCCAGCAGCCCACAGGGCTACGTCACCGGGGAGCTGTTTTTT
-	TRBJ2-7	11	TRBV29-1	-	CSVDIRDEQYF	TGCAGCGTTGATATTCGGGACGAGCAGTACTTC
TRBD2	TRBJ2-7	18	TRBV2	once	CASRSGTSGRGTAYEQYF	TGTGCCAGCAGGTCCGGGACTAGCGGGAGGGGGACCGCCTACGAGCAGTACTTC
TRBD1	TRBJ1-5	15	TRBV19	-	CASSGRQGSSQPQHF	TGTGCCAGTAGTGGACGACAGGGGAGTAGCCAGCCCCAGCATTTT
-	TRBJ1-1	11	TRBV28	-	CASKDPRGAFF	TGTGCCAGCAAAGACCCTAGGGGAGCTTTCTTT
TRBD1	TRBJ1-2	14	TRBV7-9	-	CASSPTTGNYGYTF	TGTGCCAGCAGCCCAACGACAGGGAACTATGGCTACACCTTC
-	TRBJ2-7	10	TRBV23-1	-	CASPYNEQYF	TGCGCCAGCCCTTACAACGAGCAGTACTTC
-	TRBJ1-2	11	TRBV30	-	CAWKAGGGYTF	TGTGCCTGGAAGGCAGGAGGTGGCTACACCTTC
-	TRBJ1-2	13	TRBV3-1	-	CASSHPQGYGYTF	TGTGCCAGCAGCCACCCACAGGGCTATGGCTACACCTTC
TRBD1	TRBJ2-5	14	TRBV20-1	few	CSARDRRGQETQYF	TGCAGTGCTAGGGACCGCAGGGGGCAAGAGACCCAGTACTTC
TRBD1	TRBJ1-5	14	TRBV20-1	-	CSARRQGDNQPQHF	TGCAGTGCTAGGCGACAGGGGGACAATCAGCCCCAGCATTTT
-	TRBJ2-5	13	TRBV19	-	CASSIDSSETQYF	TGTGCCAGTAGTATCGACAGTTCAGAGACCCAGTACTTC
TRBD2	TRBJ2-7	12	TRBV29-1	few	CSVRLAGVEQYF	TGCAGCGTCCGACTAGCGGGAGTCGAGCAGTACTTC
-	TRBJ1-1	13	TRBV7-6	once	CASSLQAGTEAFF	TGTGCCAGCAGCTTACAGGCAGGGACTGAAGCTTTCTTT
TRBD1	TRBJ1-1	13	TRBV27	-	CASRTGGNTEAFF	TGTGCCAGCCGGACAGGGGGCAACACTGAAGCTTTCTTT